The 11 T cell receptor beta chains in this list originate from one sample, sequenced in a study of blood T cell repertoires in COVID-19. Using immunoSEQ multiplex PCR, the repertoire was profiled, and TCRdb retains in-frame clones only, with some absent. The repertoire holds approximately 31,000 clones, with around 85% as singletons. The sample taken for sequencing was peripheral blood. The receptor set was obtained from a woman of 80 years or more with active or convalescent COVID-19.

In its sample, this clone was seen once. This rearrangement joins TRBV11-3 to TRBJ1-2; D is possibly TRBD1 (5 bases). The ends were cut back, 1 base at V and 4 bases at J, with 10 bases in the middle. The length of the CDR3 is 14 residues. Germline V gives CDR1 SGHNT, CDR2 YENEEA. The CDR3 here is CASSLAPGLYGYTF. The CDR3 nucleotides read TGTGCCAGCAGCTTAGCGCCAGGGCTCTATGGCTACACCTTC.

The chain couples TRBV19 to TRBJ1-5; TRBD1 matches at 10 bases. This CDR3 spans 15 amino acids. Unmatched junction bases numbered 8, after V lost 7 bases and J lost 5 bases. CDR1 is LNHDA, CDR2 SQIVND, per germline (reference sequence). The CDR3 coding sequence is TGTGCCAGTACCCCGATCGACAGGGGGCATCAGCCCCAGCATTTT. This encodes CASTPIDRGHQPQHF.

The chain links TRBV19 to TRBJ1-4; D unclear. The germline CDR1 and CDR2 sequences are LNHDA and SQIVND (reference sequence). Trimming stripped 3 bases from V and 8 bases from J, with 16 bases between. This CDR3 has 15 residues. The CDR3 sequence is CASSIPAASGEKLFF. The CDR3 nucleotides are TGTGCCAGTAGTATCCCCGCAGCCTCGGGGGAAAAACTGTTTTTT. The whole variable domain, filled in from reference TRBV19 and TRBJ1-4, reads DGGITQSPKYLFRKEGQNVTLSCEQNLNHDAMYWYRQDPGQGLRLIYYSQIVNDFQKGDIAEGYSVSREKKESFPLTVTSAQKNPTAFYLCASSIPAASGEKLFFGSGTQLSVL.

This rearrangement joins TRBV7-9 to TRBJ2-7; TRBD1 might be the D (5 bases). V was trimmed by 2 bases and J by 6 bases, leaving 20 bases between them. CDR1 and CDR2 (germline): SEHNR, FQNEAQ (reference sequence). The CDR3 runs 16 residues. The CDR3 loop reads CASSLRDGTGLREQYF. In nucleotides, the CDR3 is TGTGCCAGCAGCTTAAGGGATGGTACAGGATTGCGCGAGCAGTACTTC.

The rearrangement links TRBV18 to TRBJ2-1, with TRBD2 matching over 11 bases. The CDR3 is 18 amino acids. V lost 7 bases, J lost 0 bases, and 11 bases stayed unmatched. Germline assignment: CDR1 KGHSH and CDR2 LQKENI. In DNA, the CDR3 is TGTGCCAGCTACCCTGGCCTAGCGGGAGGCGTCTCCTACAATGAGCAGTTCTTC. Its translation: CASYPGLAGGVSYNEQFF.

This clone occurred a few times. This chain joins TRBV7-2 and TRBJ2-7, with D possibly being TRBD2 (5 bases). The CDR3 consists of 15 residues. V lost 1 base, J lost 2 bases, and 12 bases lay in between. Germline V gene sequence: CDR1 SGHTA, CDR2 FQGNSA. Written as DNA, the CDR3 is TGTGCCAGCAGCTTAGGTCGGAGCGGAGCCTACGAGCAGTACTTC. Encoded protein: CASSLGRSGAYEQYF.

V usage is TRBV3-1 (or the pseudogene TRBV3-2) and J usage is TRBJ2-1, with TRBD2 matching over 9 bases. Per the germline V gene, CDR1 is LGHDT and CDR2 is YNNKEL (reference sequence). Germline trimming cut 5 bases from V and 7 bases from J; bases unmatched to any gene: 12. The CDR3 consists of 16 residues. The DNA of the CDR3 is TGTGCCAGCAGCGCCCTTGGCGGGGGGGCGGGGAATGAGCAGTTCTTC. This gives the protein CASSALGGGAGNEQFF.

Only one count was recorded for this clone. The chain is built from TRBV7-2 and TRBJ2-3; 8 nucleotides line up with TRBD2. The CDR3 runs to 15 residues. V shed 4 bases, J shed 0 bases, and the junction held 3 bases outside the gene matches. Germline V gives CDR1 SGHTA, CDR2 FQGNSA. This chain's CDR3 is CASSYERGSTDTQYF. The CDR3 nucleotides are TGTGCCAGCAGCTACGAGCGGGGGAGCACAGATACGCAGTATTTT.

The chain joins TRBV6-5 to TRBJ1-4; 7 bases fit TRBD1. The CDR3 covers 14 residues. The germline gives CDR1 MNHEY, CDR2 SVGAGI. Trimming took 6 bases from V and 8 from J; bases not matched to a gene: 9. The CDR3 loop reads CASRSTGQVEKLFF. The CDR3 coding sequence is TGTGCCAGCAGAAGTACCGGACAGGTCGAAAAACTGTTTTTT.

The chain couples TRBV5-1 to TRBJ1-4; no reliable D call. V was shortened by 0 bases and J by 8 bases, with 11 bases between the two germline ends. The germline V gene encodes CDR1 SGHRS and CDR2 YFSETQ. This CDR3 comprises 14 residues. This CDR3 reads CASSLGLSAEKLFF. The CDR3, as DNA: TGCGCCAGCAGCTTGGGACTATCGGCCGAAAAACTGTTTTTT.

The chain recombines TRBV4-1 with TRBJ1-6; 7 bases line up with TRBD1. This CDR3 is built from 17 residues. Germline V gene lookup returns CDR1 MGHRA and CDR2 YSYEKL. V shed 0 bases and J 0 bases; nucleotides not matched to a gene: 2. The CDR3 nucleotides read TGCGCCAGCAGCCAAGATACAGGGGACTCCTATAATTCACCCCTCCACTTT. Protein: CASSQDTGDSYNSPLHF.